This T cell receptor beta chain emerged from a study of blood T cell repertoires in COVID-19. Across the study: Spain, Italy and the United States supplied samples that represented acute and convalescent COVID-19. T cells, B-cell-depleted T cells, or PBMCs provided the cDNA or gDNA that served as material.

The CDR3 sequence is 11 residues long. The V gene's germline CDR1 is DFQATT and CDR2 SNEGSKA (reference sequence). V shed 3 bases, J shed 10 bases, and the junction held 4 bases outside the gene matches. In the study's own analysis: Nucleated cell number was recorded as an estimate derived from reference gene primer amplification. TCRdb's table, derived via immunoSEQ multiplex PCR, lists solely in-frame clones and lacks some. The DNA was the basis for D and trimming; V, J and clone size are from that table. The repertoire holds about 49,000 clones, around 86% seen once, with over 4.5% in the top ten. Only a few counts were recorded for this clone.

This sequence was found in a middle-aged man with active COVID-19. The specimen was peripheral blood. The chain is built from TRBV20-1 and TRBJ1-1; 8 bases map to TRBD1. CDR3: CSARDREIAFF. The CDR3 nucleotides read TGCAGTGCTAGGGACAGGGAAATAGCTTTCTTT.